This T cell receptor (beta chain) is drawn from a study of cytomegalovirus exposure and HLA in healthy donors. Study-wide results and caveats: In a later analysis, HLA-C alleles had the fewest associated TCRs, DRB1 alleles the most. In a later analysis, at a false discovery rate of 0.05, roughly 17,000 TCR beta sequences were associated with HLA alleles.

Both 60 Vbeta primers and 13 Jbeta primers went into the PCR. Profiling relied on immunoSEQ multiplex PCR, and the TCRdb table lists in-frame clones only, not all of them. The sample shows around 150,000 clones, 61% of them seen only once. This clone turned up a few times. Its matching antigen is unknown. Sequencing used PBMCs. The origin of this receptor is a male donor in good health and CMV-seronegative.

The CDR3 DNA is TGTGCCAGCAGCTCTGTAAGATCCGGGACAGGGTCTATTGGGGCCAACGTCCTGACTTTC. As protein: CASSSVRSGTGSIGANVLTF. This chain links TRBV7-6 with TRBJ2-6, with 9 bases fitting TRBD1. In germline, CDR1 is SGHVS, CDR2 FNYEAQ. The length of the CDR3 is 20 residues. With 4 bases clipped from V and 3 bases from J, the junction kept 16 bases outside the gene matches.